The 26 T cell receptor beta chains reported below all come from one sample, sequenced in a study of T-cell memory formation after mild COVID-19. In TCRdb, the 5' RACE reads were re-called with MiXCR into one record per CDR3 protein. The sample includes about 400,000 distinct CDR3 sequences, roughly 15% seen only once; the top ten take 20% to 25%. Specimen: PBMCs or a T cell subset sorted from them (not recorded which). The receptors shown here come from a man aged 18 to 29 who had mild COVID-19 (a few samples of this study predate the infection). Cell type and time point are not known.

This chain connects TRBV7-3 to TRBJ2-1, with 7 bases fitting TRBD1. Trimming took 5 bases from V and 8 from J; bases not matched to a gene: 9. Germline CDR1 reads SGHTA; CDR2 reads FQGTGA. The CDR3 extends over 14 amino acids. CDR3 residues: CASSTGTEGYEQFF. The CDR3 DNA reads TGTGCCAGCAGCACCGGGACAGAAGGTTATGAGCAGTTCTTC.

This chain uses TRBV5-1 with TRBJ2-4, with TRBD1 matching 7 bases. V lost 4 bases to trimming and J lost 0 bases; unmatched junction nucleotides: 4. This CDR3 region has 15 residues. Germline values: CDR1 SGHRS, CDR2 YFSETQ. The CDR3 DNA reads TGCGCCAGCAGCGTGGGACAGCGAGCCAAAAACATTCAGTACTTC. Its translation is CASSVGQRAKNIQYF.

The sample holds many counts of this clonotype. The chain links TRBV5-1 to TRBJ2-3; a possible D gene is TRBD2 (6 bases). The germline V gene has CDR1 SGHRS and CDR2 YFSETQ. The germline V and J ends were trimmed by 7 bases and 2 bases, with 11 bases remaining between them. This CDR3 is 13 amino acids long. CDR3 residues: CASGGEATDTQYF. CDR3 DNA: TGCGCCAGCGGCGGGGAGGCCACAGATACGCAGTATTTT.

This clonotype was counted only a few times. The rearrangement links TRBV5-8 to TRBJ2-3; TRBD2 matches 10 bases. The junction had 4 bases not matched to a gene; V was cut back by 5 bases and J by 4 bases. CDR1 and CDR2 (germline): SGHTS, YDEGEE. CDR3 length: 14 amino acids. CDR3 loop: CASSTGTSADTQYF. CDR3 DNA: TGTGCCAGCAGTACCGGGACTAGCGCAGATACGCAGTATTTT.

This clonotype was detected only a few times. The gene calls are TRBV5-1 and TRBJ2-7; 12 positions match TRBD2. J lost 2 bases, V lost 3 bases, and 6 bases had no gene match. This CDR3 has 16 residues. Germline V gene sequence: CDR1 SGHRS, CDR2 YFSETQ. CDR3 nucleotide sequence: TGCGCCAGCAGCTCGGGTCTAGCGGGGGGGCCCTACGAGCAGTACTTC. Translation gives CASSSGLAGGPYEQYF.

The genes are TRBV12-5 and TRBJ2-2; possibly TRBD1 or TRBD2 for D (5 bases each). The CDR3 has 15 amino acids. The V gene's germline CDR1 is LGHNT and CDR2 FRNRAP. V gave up 7 bases and J gave up 0 bases, with 12 bases separating them. The CDR3 loop reads CASVEGTANTGELFF. CDR3 DNA sequence: TGTGCTAGTGTTGAGGGGACGGCGAACACCGGGGAGCTGTTTTTT.

The sample holds a few counts of this clonotype. The CDR3 bases are TGTGCCAGCACCAGCCCGGGGGCGAGCAATGAGCAGTTCTTC. Protein sequence: CASTSPGASNEQFF. The gene calls are TRBV5-5 and TRBJ2-1; D is perhaps TRBD1 or TRBD2 (6 bases each). There are 14 residues in the CDR3. The germline V gene encodes CDR1 SGHKS and CDR2 YYEKEE (reference sequence). V lost 6 bases to trimming and J lost 6 bases, with 16 bases between them.

The chain recombines TRBV20-1 with TRBJ2-7, with 9 bases identical to TRBD1. The CDR3 has 13 amino acids. Germline V CDR1 and CDR2: DFQATT, SNEGSKA (reference sequence). The V segment lost 5 bases and the J segment 3 bases; nucleotides outside the gene matches: 5. The CDR3 region is CSADMDRGYEQYF. The CDR3 DNA follows: TGCAGTGCTGATATGGACAGGGGCTACGAGCAGTACTTC.

The chain couples TRBV28 to TRBJ1-1; D gene uncertain. The V end was cut by 5 bases, the J end by 7 bases, with 14 bases between. Germline V CDR1 and CDR2: MDHEN, SYDVKM. This CDR3 has 13 amino acids. In DNA, the CDR3 is TGTGCCAGCAGTCCAAGTGGTGGCGATGAAGCTTTCTTT. As protein: CASSPSGGDEAFF.

This clonotype was recorded a few times. The chain couples TRBV30 to TRBJ1-6; unclear D gene. Germline V lookup: CDR1 GTSNPN, CDR2 SVGIG (reference sequence). V was cut by 7 bases and J by 7 bases, with 11 bases left in between. The CDR3 loop spans 12 amino acids. CDR3 in DNA: TGTGCCTTTATCATTTGGAATTCACCCCTCCACTTT. It yields the protein CAFIIWNSPLHF.

This clonotype was seen only a few times. This chain joins TRBV11-1 and TRBJ2-4, with D perhaps matching TRBD1 (5 bases). Trimming pared 5 bases from V and 11 bases from J, leaving 13 bases between. Per the germline V gene, CDR1 is SGHAT and CDR2 is FQDESV (reference sequence). This CDR3 is 12 amino acids long. CDR3 sequence reads: CASSLGPGVQYF. For the CDR3, the DNA is TGTGCCAGCAGCCTGGGGCCCGGCGTTCAGTACTTC.

This clonotype appeared a single time. The chain joins TRBV10-3 to TRBJ2-2; TRBD1 matches at 10 bases. Germline CDR1 ENHRY, CDR2 SYGVKD. J was trimmed by 3 bases and V by 4 bases; bases with no gene match: 8. The CDR3 loop spans 17 amino acids. Written as DNA, the CDR3 is TGTGCCATCAGTGGGCTGCGGGACAGGGGCTACACCGGGGAGCTGTTTTTT. This sequence encodes CAISGLRDRGYTGELFF.

This clonotype has a count of ten or more. The rearrangement links TRBV12-3 or TRBV12-4 to TRBJ1-1; 8 bases are a match to TRBD1. The CDR3 totals 13 residues. With V trimmed by 5 bases and J by 7 bases, 6 bases remained unmatched. CDR3 sequence reads: CASSTTGALEAFF. CDR3 sequence (DNA): TGTGCCAGCAGTACGACAGGGGCTCTTGAAGCTTTCTTT.

This clonotype was observed many times. The chain uses TRBV4-1 and TRBJ1-5, with D tentatively TRBD1 (5 bases). The germline V and J ends were trimmed by 0 bases and 12 bases, with 12 bases remaining between them. The CDR3 runs to 13 residues. Germline CDR1 reads MGHRA; CDR2 reads YSYEKL. The CDR3 loop reads CASSQEGAGSQHF. The CDR3 nucleotides are TGCGCCAGCAGCCAAGAAGGGGCAGGGAGCCAGCATTTT.

J is TRBJ2-7 and V is TRBV15; 9 bases match TRBD1. This CDR3 has 15 amino acids. Germline assignment: CDR1 LNHNV and CDR2 YYDKDF (reference sequence). V shed 5 bases and J 6 bases; nucleotides not matched to a gene: 11. Written as DNA, the CDR3 is TGTGCCACCAGCCGTGACGGGACAGGGATGGTCGAGCAGTACTTC. Translated, it gives CATSRDGTGMVEQYF.

The V gene is TRBV6-5, the J gene TRBJ1-1; D is unresolved. V lost 0 bases and J 6 bases, leaving 8 bases between the germline ends. The germline V gene has CDR1 MNHEY and CDR2 SVGAGI. This CDR3 is built from 13 residues. The CDR3 is CASSYSERAEAFF. The CDR3 DNA reads TGTGCCAGCAGTTACTCGGAGCGGGCTGAAGCTTTCTTT.

This clonotype was counted a few times. The genes are TRBV12-3 or TRBV12-4 and TRBJ1-2; D is perhaps TRBD1 (6 bases). The CDR3 has 13 residues. The germline V and J ends were trimmed by 6 bases and 6 bases, with 14 bases remaining between them. DNA for the CDR3: TGTGCCAGCAGCCCGCCGGGGGCCAATGGCTACACCTTC. Translating it yields CASSPPGANGYTF.

This clonotype was seen a handful of times. This rearrangement joins TRBV7-9 to TRBJ2-5, with 7 bases identical to TRBD2. Trimming took 3 bases from V and 1 from J; bases not matched to a gene: 5. CDR3 length equals 15 residues. Germline-derived CDR1 and CDR2 are SEHNR and FQNEAQ (reference sequence). CDR3 residues: CASSFSRGVQETQYF. CDR3 DNA: TGTGCCAGCAGCTTCAGTCGGGGGGTCCAAGAGACCCAGTACTTC.

This rearrangement joins TRBV7-8 to TRBJ1-5, with D unresolved. The CDR3 spans 17 residues. Trimming took off 0 bases at V and 0 bases at J, with 12 bases between the two ends. Germline CDR1 and CDR2: SGHVS and FQNEAQ. Written as DNA, the CDR3 is TGTGCCAGCAGCTTAGCGCTTGGGGTATATAGCAATCAGCCCCAGCATTTT. Amino acids: CASSLALGVYSNQPQHF. The complete variable domain, with remaining parts taken from reference TRBV7-8 and TRBJ1-5, reads GAGVSQSPRYKVAKRGQDVALRCDPISGHVSLFWYQQALGQGPEFLTYFQNEAQLDKSGLPSDRFFAERPEGSVSTLKIQRTQQEDSAVYLCASSLALGVYSNQPQHFGDGTRLSIL.

The CDR3 coding sequence is TGTGCCAGTAGTATCCAGCCAGGGGGCTACGAGCAGTACTTC. Protein sequence: CASSIQPGGYEQYF. The rearrangement uses TRBV19 and TRBJ2-7; 7 nucleotides line up with TRBD1. V trimming: 3 bases; J trimming: 3 bases; junction bases outside the gene matches: 5. This CDR3 is built from 14 residues. CDR1 LNHDA and CDR2 SQIVND come from the germline V gene (reference sequence). The complete variable domain, with remaining parts taken from reference TRBV19 and TRBJ2-7, reads DGGITQSPKYLFRKEGQNVTLSCEQNLNHDAMYWYRQDPGQGLRLIYYSQIVNDFQKGDIAEGYSVSREKKESFPLTVTSAQKNPTAFYLCASSIQPGGYEQYFGPGTRLTVT.

The table lists this clonotype with a few counts. The chain employs TRBV12-3 or TRBV12-4 and TRBJ2-4, with D unclear. Trimming left V 5 bases short and J 1 base short, with 3 bases between. This CDR3 is built from 12 residues. The CDR3 here is CASSRAKNIQYF. CDR3 bases: TGTGCCAGCAGTCGCGCCAAAAACATTCAGTACTTC.

The gene calls are TRBV7-2 and TRBJ1-2, with a tentative D call TRBD1 (5 bases). Trimming pared 5 bases from V and 2 bases from J, leaving 12 bases between. The germline gives CDR1 SGHTA, CDR2 FQGNSA. This CDR3 is 14 amino acids long. CDR3 loop: CASSQWDGNYGYTF. Here the CDR3 DNA reads TGTGCCAGCAGCCAATGGGACGGAAACTATGGCTACACCTTC.

This clonotype occurred many times. This chain connects TRBV12-3 or TRBV12-4 to TRBJ2-3; possible D gene TRBD1, 5 bases. The CDR3 has 14 amino acids. The V gene lost 3 bases and the J gene lost 0 bases, with 7 bases spanning the gap. The CDR3 DNA reads as TGTGCCAGCAGTTTGACAGCTAGCACAGATACGCAGTATTTT. It translates to CASSLTASTDTQYF.

The rearrangement joins TRBV20-1 to TRBJ2-5, with a possible D match to TRBD2 (6 bases). V lost 6 bases and J 5 bases, leaving 13 bases between the germline ends. The CDR3 is made up of 12 amino acids. Germline CDR1 DFQATT, CDR2 SNEGSKA (reference sequence). The CDR3, as DNA: TGCAGTGCCCCTCGGCGGGACGAGACCCAGTACTTC. It encodes CSAPRRDETQYF.

J is TRBJ2-2 and V is TRBV4-1; 11 bases agree with TRBD1. The CDR3 consists of 15 residues. The germline V gene encodes CDR1 MGHRA and CDR2 YSYEKL. Unmatched junction bases numbered 7, after V lost 7 bases and J lost 6 bases. The DNA of the CDR3 is TGCGCCAGCACTCGGACAGGGGGCTTAGCCGGGGAGCTGTTTTTT. Protein: CASTRTGGLAGELFF.

In its sample, this clonotype was seen a few times. The chain combines TRBV3-1 with TRBJ2-5, with D uncertain. Germline-derived CDR1 and CDR2 are LGHDT and YNNKEL (reference sequence). V lost 4 bases and J lost 3, with 12 bases in between. The CDR3 totals 14 residues. CDR3 DNA sequence: TGTGCCAGCAGCCCTCCGGACGGTAAAGAGACCCAGTACTTC. Amino acids: CASSPPDGKETQYF.